This is a list of T cell receptor beta chains from one sample in a study of blood T cell repertoires in COVID-19. Sequenced by immunoSEQ multiplex PCR; TCRdb stores in-frame clones only, minus some. The data contain about 120,000 clones, roughly 78% of them singletons. Sequences were obtained from peripheral blood. These receptors all come from a man aged 60 to 75 with active or convalescent COVID-19. The CDR3 runs from the conserved cysteine through the conserved F or W. A D gene is named only where the DNA matches it firmly. Some rows mark clone size as missing; the rest say once, few, many or name a class of expanded clone.

d_gene	v_gene	j_gene	abundance	CDR3aa	CDR3nt
.	TRBV5-6	TRBJ2-1	.	CASSLYTGYNEQFF	TGTGCCAGCAGCCTGTATACAGGATACAATGAGCAGTTCTTC
.	TRBV5-5	TRBJ1-1	many	CASSPPGGGEAFF	TGTGCCAGTAGTCCCCCCGGTGGCGGTGAAGCTTTCTTT
.	TRBV27	TRBJ2-7	.	CGSRGRASYEQYF	TGTGGCTCGCGGGGCAGAGCTTCCTACGAGCAGTACTTC
TRBD2	TRBV4-3	TRBJ2-3	few	CASSQDALAGRGDTQYF	TGCGCCAGCAGCCAAGACGCACTAGCGGGACGTGGAGATACGCAGTATTTT
.	TRBV19	TRBJ2-5	many	CASSPVNQETQYF	TGTGCCAGTTCCCCAGTAAACCAAGAGACCCAGTACTTC
.	TRBV18	TRBJ2-2	once	CASSPGNTNTGELFF	TGTGCCAGCTCACCGGGCAACACGAACACCGGGGAGCTGTTTTTT
TRBD1	TRBV29-1	TRBJ1-1	.	CSVHRGLNTEAFF	TGCAGCGTACACAGGGGCTTGAACACTGAAGCTTTCTTT
TRBD2	TRBV7-9	TRBJ2-3	once	CASSGTSETDTQYF	TGTGCCAGCAGCGGGACTAGTGAAACAGATACGCAGTATTTT
.	TRBV28	TRBJ1-3	few	CASSFRFGQPNSGNTIYF	TGTGCCAGCAGTTTTCGCTTCGGACAGCCAAACTCTGGAAACACCATATATTTT
.	TRBV15	TRBJ2-2	many	CATSTGVGGELFF	TGTGCCACCAGCACAGGGGTTGGCGGGGAGCTGTTTTTT
.	TRBV7-9	TRBJ2-3	.	CASSFGTDTQYF	TGTGCCAGCAGCTTCGGCACAGATACGCAGTATTTT